This T cell receptor (beta chain) was sequenced for a study of metastatic and nonmetastatic thyroid tumors. Overall study context: Repertoires from malignant and benign thyroid patients were compared across blood and tumor or nodule tissue.

Findings and limits, study-wide: Reportedly, malignant thyroid tumors had significantly higher TCR beta diversity than benign nodules, in blood and tumor.

Until they underwent thyroid surgery, no patient had received any treatment. By share, this clone counts as medium-sized (0.01 to 0.1%). What it binds is unknown. Under the authors' procedure: The study built a papillary thyroid cancer distant-metastasis classifier from CDR3 differences across clinicopathological groups. With MiXCR, TCRdb reprocessed the PCR reads. None of the V and J calls come from the authors' own analysis; TCRdb made them. The sample includes 25,000 to 30,000 clones, around 14% of them seen just once. This clonotype originated in a male donor with papillary thyroid cancer or a benign thyroid nodule (not recorded which). Some clones in this sample may be carry-over from other donors' samples. Material: blood.

Here the CDR3 DNA reads TGTGCCAGCAGCGCCTCCTACGAGCAGTACTTC. It encodes CASSASYEQYF. The rearrangement joins TRBV7-8 to TRBJ2-7; D remains ambiguous. The CDR3 runs to 11 residues. Germline V gene sequence: CDR1 SGHVS, CDR2 FQNEAQ. V dropped 5 bases and J dropped 0 bases, with 2 bases sitting between them.